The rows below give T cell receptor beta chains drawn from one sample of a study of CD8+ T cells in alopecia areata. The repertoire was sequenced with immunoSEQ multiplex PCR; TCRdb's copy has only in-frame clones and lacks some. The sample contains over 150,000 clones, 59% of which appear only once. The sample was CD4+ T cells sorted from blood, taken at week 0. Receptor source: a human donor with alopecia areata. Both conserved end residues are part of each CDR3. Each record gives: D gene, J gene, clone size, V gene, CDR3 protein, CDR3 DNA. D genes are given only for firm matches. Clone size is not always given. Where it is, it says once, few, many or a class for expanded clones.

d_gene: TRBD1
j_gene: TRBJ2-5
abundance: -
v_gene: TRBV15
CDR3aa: CATSSWDRGIQETQYF
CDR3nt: TGTGCCACCAGCAGCTGGGACAGGGGGATCCAAGAGACCCAGTACTTC

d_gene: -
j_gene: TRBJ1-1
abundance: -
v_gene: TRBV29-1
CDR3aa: CSVGGTVFEAFF
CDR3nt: TGCAGCGTTGGAGGGACGGTGTTTGAAGCTTTCTTT

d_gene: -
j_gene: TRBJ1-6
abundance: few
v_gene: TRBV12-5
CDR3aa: CASGLRGNSPLHF
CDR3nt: TGTGCTAGTGGCCTCCGAGGGAATTCACCCCTCCACTTT

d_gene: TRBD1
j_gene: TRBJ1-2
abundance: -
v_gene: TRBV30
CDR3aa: CAWSTQGEHGYTF
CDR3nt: TGTGCCTGGAGCACACAGGGGGAGCATGGCTACACCTTC

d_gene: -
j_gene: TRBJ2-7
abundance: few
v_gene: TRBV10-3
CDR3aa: CAITRTAASYEQYF
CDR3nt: TGTGCCATCACCCGGACAGCCGCTTCCTACGAGCAGTACTTC

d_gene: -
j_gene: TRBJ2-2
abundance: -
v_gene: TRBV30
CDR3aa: CAWSVGAYTGELFF
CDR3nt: TGTGCCTGGAGTGTTGGGGCGTACACCGGGGAGCTGTTTTTT

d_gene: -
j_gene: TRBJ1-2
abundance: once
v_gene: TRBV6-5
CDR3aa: CASSLQGLGYTF
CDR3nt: TGTGCCAGCAGTCTACAGGGATTGGGCTACACCTTC

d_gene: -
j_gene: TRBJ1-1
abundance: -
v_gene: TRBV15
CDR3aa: CATRHLNTEAFF
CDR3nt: TGTGCCACCAGACACTTGAACACTGAAGCTTTCTTT

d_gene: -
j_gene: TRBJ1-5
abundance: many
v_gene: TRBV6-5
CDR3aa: CASSQGGWQPQHF
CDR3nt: TGTGCCAGCAGTCAAGGGGGTTGGCAGCCCCAGCATTTT

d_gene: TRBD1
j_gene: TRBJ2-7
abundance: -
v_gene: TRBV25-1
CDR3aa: CATGQGPYEQYF
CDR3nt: TGTGCCACGGGACAGGGGCCCTACGAGCAGTACTTC

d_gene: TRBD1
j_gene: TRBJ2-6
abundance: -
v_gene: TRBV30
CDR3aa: CAWSGGQGAGGANVLTF
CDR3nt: TGTGCCTGGAGTGGTGGACAGGGGGCGGGAGGGGCCAACGTCCTGACTTTC

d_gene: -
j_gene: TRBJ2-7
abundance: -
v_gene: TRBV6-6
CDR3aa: CASSYSEYEQYF
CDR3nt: TGTGCCAGCAGTTACTCGGAATACGAGCAGTACTTC

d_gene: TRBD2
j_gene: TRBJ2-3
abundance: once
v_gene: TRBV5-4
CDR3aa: CASSFLGASGGTDTQYF
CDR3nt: TGTGCCAGCAGCTTCCTCGGGGCTAGCGGGGGGACAGATACGCAGTATTTT

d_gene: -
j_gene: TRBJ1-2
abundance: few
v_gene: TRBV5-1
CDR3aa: CASSLLGGNYGYTF
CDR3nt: TGCGCCAGCAGCTTGCTCGGCGGGAACTATGGCTACACCTTC

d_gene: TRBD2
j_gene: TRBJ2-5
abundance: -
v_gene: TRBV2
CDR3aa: CASRTSGGTKETQYF
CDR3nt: TGTGCCAGCAGAACTAGCGGGGGGACAAAAGAGACCCAGTACTTC

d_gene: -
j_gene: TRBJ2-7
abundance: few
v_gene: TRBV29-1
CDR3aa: CSVAGVYEQYF
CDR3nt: TGCAGCGTTGCGGGCGTATACGAGCAGTACTTC

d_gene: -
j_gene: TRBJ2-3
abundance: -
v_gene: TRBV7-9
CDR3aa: CASTPGTDTQYF
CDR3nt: TGTGCCAGCACCCCGGGCACAGATACGCAGTATTTT

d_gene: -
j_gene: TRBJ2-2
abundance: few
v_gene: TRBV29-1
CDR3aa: CSVGVSRNTGELFF
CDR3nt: TGCAGCGTTGGGGTATCTAGGAACACCGGGGAGCTGTTTTTT

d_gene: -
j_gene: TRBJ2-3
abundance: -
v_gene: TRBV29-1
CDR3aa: CSVLAPYIDTQYF
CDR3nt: TGCAGCGTCTTAGCGCCATATATAGATACGCAGTATTTT

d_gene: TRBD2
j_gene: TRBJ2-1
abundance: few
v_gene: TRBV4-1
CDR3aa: CASSWGLAGINEQFF
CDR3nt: TGCGCCAGCAGCTGGGGACTAGCGGGGATCAATGAGCAGTTCTTC

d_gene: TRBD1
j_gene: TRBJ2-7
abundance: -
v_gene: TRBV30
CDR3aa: CAWSLFGTGGYEQYF
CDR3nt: TGTGCCTGGAGTCTTTTCGGGACAGGGGGCTACGAGCAGTACTTC

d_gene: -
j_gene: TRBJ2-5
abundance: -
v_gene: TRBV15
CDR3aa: CATSRDNGRETQYF
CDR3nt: TGTGCCACCAGCAGAGATAATGGTCGAGAGACCCAGTACTTC

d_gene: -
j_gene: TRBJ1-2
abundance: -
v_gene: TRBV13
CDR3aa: CASSLRPGNGYTF
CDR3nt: TGTGCCAGCAGCTTACGCCCGGGAAATGGCTACACCTTC

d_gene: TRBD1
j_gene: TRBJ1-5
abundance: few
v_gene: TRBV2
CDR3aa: CASSVTGVFWKTYQPQHF
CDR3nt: TGTGCCAGCAGCGTAACAGGGGTTTTTTGGAAAACTTATCAGCCCCAGCATTTT